This TCR beta chain was obtained from a study of blood T cells in healthy people across ages. This CDR3 is 16 amino acids long. Germline values: CDR1 MNHEY, CDR2 SVGEGT. Trimming removed 2 bases from V and 0 bases from J, with 12 bases in between. Next came a second PCR, run for about 7 to 12 cycles, which used a sample-barcoded 5' primer along with a J-beta primer mix. TCRdb redid the calling of the 5' RACE reads with MiXCR, one entry per CDR3 protein. The repertoire has about 1.8 million distinct CDR3 sequences, around half of them found once; the top ten carry roughly 2.1%. This clonotype was counted between two and nine times.

J is TRBJ2-3 and V is TRBV6-2 or TRBV6-3; D might be TRBD2 (6 bases). This clonotype was sampled from a middle-aged woman in good health. The sequencing sample was made of blood. The DNA of the CDR3 is TGTGCCAGCAGTTACGGCGCGGGGCCTAGCACAGATACGCAGTATTTT. Its translation is CASSYGAGPSTDTQYF.